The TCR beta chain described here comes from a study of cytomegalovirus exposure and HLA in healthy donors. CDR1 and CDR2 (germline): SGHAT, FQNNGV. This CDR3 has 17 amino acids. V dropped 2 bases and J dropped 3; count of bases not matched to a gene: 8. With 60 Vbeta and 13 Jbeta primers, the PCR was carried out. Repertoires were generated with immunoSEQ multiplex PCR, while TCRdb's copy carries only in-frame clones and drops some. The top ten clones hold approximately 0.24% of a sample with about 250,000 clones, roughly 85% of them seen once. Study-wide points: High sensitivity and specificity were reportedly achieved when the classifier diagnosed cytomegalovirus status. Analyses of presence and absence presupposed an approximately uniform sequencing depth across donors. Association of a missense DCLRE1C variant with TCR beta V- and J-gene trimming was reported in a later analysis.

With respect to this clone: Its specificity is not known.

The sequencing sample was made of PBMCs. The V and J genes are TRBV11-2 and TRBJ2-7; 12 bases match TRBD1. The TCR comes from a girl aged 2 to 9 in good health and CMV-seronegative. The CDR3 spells CASSLILGQGAGYEQYF. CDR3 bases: TGTGCCAGCAGCTTAATACTGGGACAGGGGGCGGGCTACGAGCAGTACTTC.